The rows below give T cell receptor beta chains drawn from one sample of a study of blood T cell repertoires in COVID-19. Assay used: immunoSEQ multiplex PCR; TCRdb lists only in-frame clones, some missing. This table has 300,000 to 350,000 clones, around 88% appearing once. Sample: peripheral blood. These receptors were obtained from a young woman with COVID-19, enrolled during active disease. The CDR3 runs from the conserved cysteine through the conserved F or W. The order of the fields is clone size, V gene, CDR3 protein. Clone size is given for some rows only: seen once, a few or many times, or a class if the clone is expanded.

size: NA; V: TRBV9; CDR3: CASSADSYGYTF
size: NA; V: TRBV4-2; CDR3: CASSQGTRGSGEGYEQYF
size: NA; V: TRBV6-2/TRBV6-3; CDR3: CASSYRGTSGGPWNEQFF
size: NA; V: TRBV27; CDR3: CASRAGLTGELFF
size: NA; V: TRBV14; CDR3: CASSRTGGNEQFF
size: NA; V: TRBV24-1; CDR3: CATSDATGSYEQYF
size: NA; V: TRBV12-3/TRBV12-4; CDR3: CASSFAVNTEAFF
size: NA; V: TRBV2; CDR3: CASSSRGSKATEAFF
size: few; V: TRBV7-9; CDR3: CASSLGAGTNEKLFF
size: NA; V: TRBV30; CDR3: CAWNRGFRQPQHF
size: NA; V: TRBV7-2; CDR3: CASTHRVGEQFF
size: NA; V: TRBV5-5; CDR3: CASSRDSFTSGNTIYF
size: once; V: TRBV19; CDR3: CASKFGGSNQPQHF
size: NA; V: TRBV7-9; CDR3: CASSTRLGLAGGPSTDTQYF
size: NA; V: TRBV2; CDR3: CASSLTGTGGWGGELFF
size: NA; V: TRBV18; CDR3: CASSEYDRGSPLHF
size: NA; V: TRBV27; CDR3: CASRSGTGGQPQHF
size: NA; V: TRBV5-1; CDR3: CASSLDGGGSSSPLHF
size: NA; V: TRBV19; CDR3: CASSIARQGNQPQHF
size: NA; V: TRBV11-2; CDR3: CASSGDPGQGSLAAGF
size: few; V: TRBV10-1; CDR3: CASSETGQGPDTQYF
size: NA; V: TRBV15; CDR3: CATSRGADRDLGNTIYF
size: NA; V: TRBV5-6; CDR3: CASSDGQGSNTGELFF
size: NA; V: TRBV3-1/TRBV3-2; CDR3: CASSQAVSNQPQHF
size: NA; V: TRBV5-1; CDR3: CASSLVGGVSYEQYF
size: NA; V: TRBV19; CDR3: CASSIREGTQGYTF
size: NA; V: TRBV19; CDR3: CASSLPGQPPNTIYF
size: once; V: TRBV7-2; CDR3: CASSSRDNNQPQHF
size: NA; V: TRBV7-2; CDR3: CASSLAGAQETQYF
size: NA; V: TRBV19; CDR3: CASSIGTGGWNEQFF
size: NA; V: TRBV12-3/TRBV12-4; CDR3: CASSFAVTDTQYF
size: NA; V: TRBV6-4; CDR3: CASRIPGQDTEAFF
size: NA; V: TRBV9; CDR3: CASSADRHSGNTIYF
size: NA; V: TRBV9; CDR3: CARTKTGGSEQPQHF